The following is a T cell receptor beta chain sequence with its context. Its antigen is as yet unknown. The data were produced by immunoSEQ multiplex PCR, yet TCRdb's version contains in-frame clones alone and is incomplete. This sample yields some 14,000 clones, of which about 70% are seen a single time; approximately 17% belongs to the top ten. The V gene lost 0 bases and the J gene lost 5 bases, with 14 bases spanning the gap. Germline loops: CDR1 SGDLS, CDR2 YYNGEE. The CDR3 spans 15 residues. This sample is drawn from a study of OX40 agonist ivuxolimab in advanced cancers. Study-level background: Ivuxolimab, an antibody acting as an agonist of OX40 (CD134), was used to treat patients. Partial responses were achieved by three patients, of whom one had hepatocellular carcinoma and two had cutaneous melanoma. Study-level findings and limits: Undetermined was the antigen specificity of the expanded peripheral T cells. CD8+ T cells (on average) carried more expanded clones than CD4+ T cells.

The V and J genes are TRBV9 and TRBJ2-5; a possible D gene is TRBD2 (6 bases). The sequences come from CD4+ or CD8+ T cells sorted from blood, collected in a trial of the OX40 agonist ivuxolimab. The TCR originated in an adult with an advanced solid tumor such as melanoma, head and neck, liver or kidney cancer. The chain's CDR3 is CASSVDGGRQETQYF. The CDR3 DNA sequence: TGTGCCAGCAGCGTAGATGGGGGGAGGCAGGAGACCCAGTACTTC.